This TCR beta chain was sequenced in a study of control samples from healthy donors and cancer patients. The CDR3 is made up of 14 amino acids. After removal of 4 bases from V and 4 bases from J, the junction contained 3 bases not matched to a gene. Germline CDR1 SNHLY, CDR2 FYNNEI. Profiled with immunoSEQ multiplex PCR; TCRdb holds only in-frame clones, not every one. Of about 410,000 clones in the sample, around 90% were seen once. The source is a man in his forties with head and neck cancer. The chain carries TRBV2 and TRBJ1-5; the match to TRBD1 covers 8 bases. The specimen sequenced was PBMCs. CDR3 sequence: CASSGTGRNQPQHF. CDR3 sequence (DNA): TGTGCCAGCAGTGGGACAGGGAGGAATCAGCCCCAGCATTTT.